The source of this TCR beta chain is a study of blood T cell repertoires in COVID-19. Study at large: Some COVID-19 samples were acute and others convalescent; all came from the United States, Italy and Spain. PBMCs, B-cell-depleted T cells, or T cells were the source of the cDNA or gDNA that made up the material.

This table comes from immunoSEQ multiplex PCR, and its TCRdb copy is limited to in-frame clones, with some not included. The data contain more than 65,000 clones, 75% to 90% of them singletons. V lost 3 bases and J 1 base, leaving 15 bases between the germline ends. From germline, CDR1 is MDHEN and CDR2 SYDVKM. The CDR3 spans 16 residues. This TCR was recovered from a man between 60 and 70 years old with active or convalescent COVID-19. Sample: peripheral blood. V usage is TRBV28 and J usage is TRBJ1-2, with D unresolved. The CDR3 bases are TGTGCCAGCAGTTTTCGGACTTACATTATTAACTATGGCTACACCTTC. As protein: CASSFRTYIINYGYTF.